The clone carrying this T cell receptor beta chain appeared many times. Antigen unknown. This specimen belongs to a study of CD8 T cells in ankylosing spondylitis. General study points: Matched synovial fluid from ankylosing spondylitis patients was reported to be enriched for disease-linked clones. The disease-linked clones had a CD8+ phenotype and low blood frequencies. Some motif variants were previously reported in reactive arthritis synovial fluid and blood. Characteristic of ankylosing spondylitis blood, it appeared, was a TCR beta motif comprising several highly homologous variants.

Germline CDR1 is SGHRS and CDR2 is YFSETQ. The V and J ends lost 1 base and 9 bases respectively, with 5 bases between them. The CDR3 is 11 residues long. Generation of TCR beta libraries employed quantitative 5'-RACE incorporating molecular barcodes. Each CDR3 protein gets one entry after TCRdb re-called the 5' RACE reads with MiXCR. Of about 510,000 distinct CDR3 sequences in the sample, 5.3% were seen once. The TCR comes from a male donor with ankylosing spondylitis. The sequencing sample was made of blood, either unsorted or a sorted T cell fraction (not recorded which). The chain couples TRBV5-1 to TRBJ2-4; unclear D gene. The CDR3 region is CASSLSGIQYF. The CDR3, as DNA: TGCGCCAGCAGCTTGTCTGGCATTCAGTACTTC.